The 22 T cell receptor beta chains given below trace back to one sample, sequenced in a study of cytomegalovirus exposure and HLA in healthy donors. Here immunoSEQ multiplex PCR was the method, and the copy in TCRdb shows in-frame clones only, minus some. The sample holds 150,000 to 200,000 clones, more than 75% seen once. Sequenced: PBMCs. The receptors stem from a woman between 18 and 29 years old in good health and CMV-seronegative.

The J gene is TRBJ2-5, the V gene TRBV25-1; no clear D gene. The CDR3 runs 12 residues. The V end lost 7 bases, the J end lost 1 base, and 7 bases lay between the germline ends. CDR1 is MGHDK and CDR2 is SYGVNS in the germline V gene. CDR3 bases: TGTGCCAGCATGAGAGCCCAAGAGACCCAGTACTTC. Amino acids: CASMRAQETQYF.

The chain carries TRBV7-9 and TRBJ2-7, with TRBD2 matching over 11 bases. The trim removed 5 bases at V and 4 bases at J, leaving 7 bases unmatched. CDR3 length: 15 amino acids. CDR1 is SEHNR, CDR2 FQNEAQ, per germline (reference sequence). Here the CDR3 reads CASSPTSGSRYEQYF. The CDR3 nucleotides read TGTGCCAGCAGCCCTACTAGCGGGAGTCGGTACGAGCAGTACTTC.

The chain employs TRBV5-1 and TRBJ2-1, with 13 nucleotides matching TRBD2. V trimming: 3 bases; J trimming: 3 bases; junction bases outside the gene matches: 9. This CDR3 region has 18 residues. The V gene's germline CDR1 is SGHRS and CDR2 YFSETQ. The DNA of the CDR3 is TGCGCCAGCAGCTCACCACTAGCGGGGGGGATCCTCTACAATGAGCAGTTCTTC. It is translated as CASSSPLAGGILYNEQFF.

The V and J genes are TRBV9 and TRBJ2-1; no firm D call. The germline V and J ends were trimmed by 6 bases and 0 bases, with 7 bases remaining between them. This CDR3 has 13 amino acids. In germline, CDR1 is SGDLS, CDR2 YYNGEE. The CDR3 protein is CASNSPSYNEQFF. The CDR3 DNA reads as TGTGCCAGCAACTCCCCCTCCTACAATGAGCAGTTCTTC.

The chain uses TRBV4-1 and TRBJ1-5, with 7 bases that match TRBD1. The CDR3 sequence is 15 residues long. V shed 1 base and J 1 base; nucleotides not matched to a gene: 1. The germline V gene has CDR1 MGHRA and CDR2 YSYEKL. CDR3 in amino acids: CASSQVTGSNQPQHF. The CDR3 DNA follows: TGCGCCAGCAGCCAAGTGACAGGGAGCAATCAGCCCCAGCATTTT.

This clone has more than one count but fewer than ten. The gene calls are TRBV30 and TRBJ1-1; D is unclear. The V gene's germline CDR1 is GTSNPN and CDR2 SVGIG (reference sequence). This CDR3 contains 14 residues. The V end was cut by 0 bases, the J end by 1 base, with 9 bases between. CDR3 bases: TGTGCCTGGAGTGTAGTGCCCAGGAACACTGAAGCTTTCTTT. It codes for CAWSVVPRNTEAFF.

The chain has TRBV5-1 and TRBJ2-1; TRBD2 is a possible D gene (5 bases). Germline-derived CDR1 and CDR2 are SGHRS and YFSETQ. V was pared by 4 bases and J by 0 bases, with 26 bases between. This CDR3 has 20 amino acids. The CDR3 nucleotides are TGCGCCAGCAGCCCGGTGGCGGGTGACGATATACTTAGCTCCTACAATGAGCAGTTCTTC. Translation: CASSPVAGDDILSSYNEQFF. The variable domain in full, with the rest retrieved from reference TRBV5-1 and TRBJ2-1, is KAGVTQTPRYLIKTRGQQVTLSCSPISGHRSVSWYQQTPGQGLQFLFEYFSETQRNKGNFPGRFSGRQFSNSRSEMNVSTLELGDSALYLCASSPVAGDDILSSYNEQFFGPGTRLTVL.

This chain connects TRBV9 to TRBJ2-3, with D perhaps TRBD2 (5 bases). The V gene lost 4 bases and the J gene lost 5 bases, with 20 bases spanning the gap. Germline CDR1 reads SGDLS; CDR2 reads YYNGEE. This CDR3 is 16 amino acids long. The CDR3 loop reads CASSPAVVKVEDTQYF. The CDR3 DNA follows: TGTGCCAGCAGCCCAGCGGTGGTAAAAGTGGAAGATACGCAGTATTTT.

CDR3 loop: CATSRDDRGTGVEKLFF. CDR3 bases: TGTGCCACCAGCAGGGACGACCGAGGGACAGGGGTCGAAAAACTGTTTTTT. V usage is TRBV15 and J usage is TRBJ1-4; 10 bases agree with TRBD1. The CDR3 is 17 amino acids. Germline-derived CDR1 and CDR2 are LNHNV and YYDKDF (reference sequence). The V and J ends lost 3 bases and 8 bases, in that order; junction bases with no gene match: 12.

This chain uses TRBV19 with TRBJ1-5; TRBD1 is a possible D gene (6 bases). Trimming removed 4 bases from V and 0 bases from J, with 16 bases in between. CDR3 length: 17 amino acids. The V gene's germline CDR1 is LNHDA and CDR2 SQIVND (reference sequence). CDR3 protein: CASSTRQAAHSNQPQHF. The CDR3 nucleotides read TGTGCCAGTAGTACACGACAGGCCGCACATAGCAATCAGCCCCAGCATTTT.

V is TRBV5-4 and J is TRBJ1-2; TRBD1 might be the D (5 bases). The V end lost 0 bases, the J end lost 2 bases, and 8 bases lay between the germline ends. The CDR3 sequence is 14 residues long. Germline loops: CDR1 SGHNT, CDR2 YYREEE (reference sequence). CDR3 coding DNA: TGTGCCAGCAGCTTGGTGGCAGGGAACTATGGCTACACCTTC. Residues: CASSLVAGNYGYTF. Filled out from reference TRBV5-4 and TRBJ1-2, the complete variable domain reads ETGVTQSPTHLIKTRGQQVTLRCSSQSGHNTVSWYQQALGQGPQFIFQYYREEENGRGNFPPRFSGLQFPNYSSELNVNALELDDSALYLCASSLVAGNYGYTFGSGTRLTVV.

This chain joins TRBV6-5 and TRBJ2-1, with a tentative D call TRBD1 (6 bases). Looked up from germline, CDR1 is MNHEY and CDR2 is SVGAGI. V lost 2 bases and J 12 bases, leaving 20 bases between the germline ends. This CDR3 comprises 15 residues. The CDR3 spells CASSYPIRDRLMQFF. The CDR3 nucleotides read TGTGCCAGCAGTTACCCCATTCGAGACAGGCTAATGCAGTTCTTC.

Only one count was recorded for this clone. The J gene is TRBJ1-4, the V gene TRBV7-9; the match to TRBD1 covers 8 bases. There are 14 residues in the CDR3. Trimming cost V 2 bases and J 7 bases; bases outside gene matches: 3. The germline V gene encodes CDR1 SEHNR and CDR2 FQNEAQ (reference sequence). CDR3 sequence (DNA): TGTGCCAGCAGCTTACCAGGGGGCTTTGAAAAACTGTTTTTT. It codes for CASSLPGGFEKLFF.

The rearrangement uses TRBV5-1 and TRBJ2-1; D is perhaps TRBD1 (6 bases). The CDR3 sequence is 15 residues long. Trimming stripped 7 bases from V and 4 bases from J, with 18 bases between. Germline assignment: CDR1 SGHRS and CDR2 YFSETQ. CDR3 in amino acids: CASQTYDRTYNEQFF. DNA of the CDR3: TGCGCCAGCCAGACTTACGACAGGACTTACAATGAGCAGTTCTTC.

V and J are TRBV2 and TRBJ1-4; D gene uncertain. CDR1 SNHLY and CDR2 FYNNEI come from the germline V gene. The CDR3 covers 15 residues. V was pared by 1 base and J by 0 bases, with 6 bases between. The CDR3 DNA follows: TGTGCCAGCAGTGAAGACAGATCAACTAATGAAAAACTGTTTTTT. Translation: CASSEDRSTNEKLFF.

The J gene is TRBJ2-1, the V gene TRBV18; D call uncertain. Trimming removed 0 bases from V and 4 bases from J, with 13 bases in between. Germline V gene lookup returns CDR1 KGHSH and CDR2 LQKENI. This CDR3 is built from 16 residues. The CDR3 reads CASSPPRAERYNEQFF. DNA of the CDR3: TGTGCCAGCTCACCACCTCGCGCGGAACGATACAATGAGCAGTTCTTC.

J is TRBJ2-5 and V is TRBV7-2; a possible D gene is TRBD1 (5 bases). The CDR3 is 13 amino acids. Trimming took off 4 bases at V and 4 bases at J, with 10 bases between the two ends. The germline V gene has CDR1 SGHTA and CDR2 FQGNSA. CDR3 in amino acids: CASSSSRGETQYF. The CDR3 DNA reads as TGTGCCAGCAGCTCCTCTAGGGGAGAGACCCAGTACTTC.

The V call is TRBV6-1, the J call TRBJ2-1, with D possibly TRBD1 on 5 matching bases. Germline CDR1 is MNHNS and CDR2 is SASEGT. V lost 5 bases, J lost 3 bases, and 14 bases lay in between. The CDR3 length is 15 residues. The DNA of the CDR3 is TGTGCCAGCAGTTCGAGCCAGGGTGGCTACAATGAGCAGTTCTTC. Amino acids: CASSSSQGGYNEQFF.

The chain employs TRBV5-4 and TRBJ2-6; TRBD2 aligns across 7 bases. CDR1 SGHNT and CDR2 YYREEE come from the germline V gene (reference sequence). Trimming took 7 bases from V and 4 from J; bases not matched to a gene: 2. CDR3 length: 13 residues. The CDR3 protein is CASPGGGANVLTF. CDR3 DNA: TGTGCCAGCCCGGGGGGAGGGGCCAACGTCCTGACTTTC.

The chain has TRBV7-3 and TRBJ2-7; the match to TRBD1 covers 8 bases. Trimming at V came to 5 bases and at J to 3 bases, leaving 9 bases not matched to a gene. The CDR3 runs to 15 residues. From germline, CDR1 is SGHTA and CDR2 FQGTGA. The CDR3 region has the DNA TGTGCCAGCAGCCCCGCCGGGACAGGAGACTACGAGCAGTACTTC. Translation: CASSPAGTGDYEQYF. The full variable domain, rest sourced from reference TRBV7-3 and TRBJ2-7, is GAGVSQTPSNKVTEKGKYVELRCDPISGHTALYWYRQSLGQGPEFLIYFQGTGAADDSGLPNDRFFAVRPEGSVSTLKIQRTERGDSAVYLCASSPAGTGDYEQYFGPGTRLTVT.

This sequence joins TRBV29-1 and TRBJ1-2; D possibly corresponds to TRBD1 (5 bases). Germline values: CDR1 SQVTM, CDR2 ANQGSEA. CDR3 length: 12 residues. Trimming left V 6 bases short and J 3 bases short, with 11 bases between. The CDR3, as DNA: TGCAGCGTACACTCAGGGTACTATGGCTACACCTTC. Translated, it gives CSVHSGYYGYTF. Full variable domain (remainder filled in from reference TRBV29-1 and TRBJ1-2): SAVISQKPSRDICQRGTSLTIQCQVDSQVTMMFWYRQQPGQSLTLIATANQGSEATYESGFVIDKFPISRPNLTFSTLTVSNMSPEDSSIYLCSVHSGYYGYTFGSGTRLTVV.

This rearrangement joins TRBV10-3 to TRBJ1-2; D is unclear. The CDR3 totals 13 residues. Trimming pared 0 bases from V and 4 bases from J, leaving 6 bases between. Germline V CDR1 and CDR2: ENHRY, SYGVKD. This CDR3 reads CAISESQFYGYTF. For the CDR3, the DNA is TGTGCCATCAGTGAGTCGCAGTTCTATGGCTACACCTTC.